The 2 T cell receptor beta chains reported below all come from one sample, sequenced in a study of blood T cell dynamics during melanoma immunotherapy. Repertoires were generated with immunoSEQ multiplex PCR, while TCRdb's copy carries only in-frame clones and drops some. The sample has fewer than 16,000 clones, over 75% seen once. As to time point: pre-treatment baseline. Here the sequenced sample was blood, taken from a patient treated with checkpoint blockade. Receptors originate from a human donor with melanoma.

The rearrangement links TRBV7-3 to TRBJ2-3; TRBD2 matches 8 bases. Germline assignment: CDR1 SGHTA and CDR2 FQGTGA. The J segment lost 2 bases and the V segment lost 2 bases, leaving 3 bases of the junction unmatched. The CDR3 spans 15 residues. The CDR3 bases are TGTGCCAGCAGCTTACGGGGGGGGGCCACAGATACGCAGTATTTT. Translated: CASSLRGGATDTQYF.

V gene TRBV28 combines with J gene TRBJ1-2; 10 bases are shared with TRBD1. The CDR3 has 13 amino acids. V shed 5 bases and J 8 bases; nucleotides not matched to a gene: 5. Germline-derived CDR1 and CDR2 are MDHEN and SYDVKM. The CDR3 bases are TGTGCCAGCAGTCTTGGGACAGGGGAAGGCTACACCTTC. Amino acid sequence: CASSLGTGEGYTF.